This entry concerns a single TCR beta chain. Antigen unknown. The sample originates from a study of long-term antiretroviral therapy in people with HIV. Study-wide results and caveats: It was observed that HIV repertoires exhibited narrower CDR3 length ranges than controls. Pre-ART-expanded clones dominated the repertoire at all time points.

Every donor had one or more pre-ART and two or more post-ART PBMC samples. At the survey level, the v3.0 immunoSEQ assay was run. TCRdb's table, derived via immunoSEQ multiplex PCR, lists solely in-frame clones and lacks some. The sample lists 25,000 to 30,000 clones, over 75% occurring once. Germline CDR1 WSHSY, CDR2 SAAADI. V was cut by 8 bases and J by 8 bases, with 15 bases left in between. This CDR3 is 13 amino acids long. V gene TRBV10-2 combines with J gene TRBJ1-4; the D gene is possibly TRBD1 (6 bases). The clonotype originates from a man between 40 and 49 years old with HIV. The starting material was unsorted PBMCs, obtained 4.7 to 5 years after starting antiretroviral therapy. The CDR3 protein is CASSEGGGEKLFF. In nucleotides, the CDR3 is TGCGCCAGCTCCGAAGGAGGGGGGGAAAAACTGTTTTTT.